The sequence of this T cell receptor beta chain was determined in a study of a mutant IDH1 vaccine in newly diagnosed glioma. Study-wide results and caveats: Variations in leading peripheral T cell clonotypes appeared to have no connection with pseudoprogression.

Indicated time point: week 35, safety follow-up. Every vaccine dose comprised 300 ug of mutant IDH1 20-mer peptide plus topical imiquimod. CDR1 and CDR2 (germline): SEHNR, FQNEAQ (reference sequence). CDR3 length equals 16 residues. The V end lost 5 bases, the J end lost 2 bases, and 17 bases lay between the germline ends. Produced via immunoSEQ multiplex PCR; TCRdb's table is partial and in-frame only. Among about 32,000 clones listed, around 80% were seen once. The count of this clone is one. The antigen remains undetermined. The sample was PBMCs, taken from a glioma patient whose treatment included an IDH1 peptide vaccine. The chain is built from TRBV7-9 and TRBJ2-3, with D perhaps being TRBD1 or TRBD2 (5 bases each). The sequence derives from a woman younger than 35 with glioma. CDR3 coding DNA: TGTGCCAGCAGCCATCCCACCGGGACCTTCACAGATACGCAGTATTTT. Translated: CASSHPTGTFTDTQYF.